The clone carrying this T cell receptor (beta chain) was seen many times. Its antigen remains unknown. Trimming stripped 5 bases from V and 7 bases from J, with 19 bases between. This CDR3 is built from 15 residues. The data were obtained in a study of CD8 T cells in ankylosing spondylitis. TCRdb analysed the 5' RACE reads with MiXCR anew, one entry per CDR3 protein. Of 150,000 to 200,000 distinct CDR3 sequences in the sample, around a sixth were seen once. Study-wide results and caveats: A motif of eight highly homologous TCR beta variants was seen as apparently characteristic of ankylosing spondylitis blood.

The sequenced material came from blood, either unsorted or a sorted T cell fraction (not recorded which). This TCR came from a male donor aged 10 to 35 with ankylosing spondylitis or in good health (not recorded which). This chain uses TRBV12-3 or TRBV12-4 with TRBJ2-3, with D perhaps TRBD1 (5 bases). The CDR3 bases are TGTGCCAGCAGTCCCCGGCAAGGGGTCCCCCATACGCAGTATTTT. This encodes CASSPRQGVPHTQYF.